The rows below give T cell receptor beta chains drawn from one sample of a study of cytomegalovirus exposure and HLA in healthy donors. Sequenced by immunoSEQ multiplex PCR; TCRdb stores in-frame clones only, minus some. The sample lists around 120,000 clones, 60% to 85% occurring once. Specimen: PBMCs. The receptor source for this set is a middle-aged woman in good health and CMV-seropositive. CDR3s include the opening cysteine and the closing phenylalanine or tryptophan. A D gene is named only where the DNA matches it firmly. Size tells how often a clone was seen (once, few, many) or the class of an expanded clone, and some rows leave it out.

TRBV15,TRBJ2-7,.,TRBD2,CATSREGLAGVSYEQYF,TGTGCCACCAGCAGAGAGGGACTAGCGGGAGTCTCCTACGAGCAGTACTTC
TRBV7-8,TRBJ2-3,.,TRBD2,CASSARTSGQISSSTDTQYF,TGTGCCAGCAGCGCAAGGACTAGCGGGCAAATTTCCTCTAGCACAGATACGCAGTATTTT
TRBV5-1,TRBJ2-2,few,.,CASRPSGVSGELFF,TGCGCCAGCAGGCCCAGCGGAGTAAGCGGGGAGCTGTTTTTT
TRBV7-8,TRBJ2-2,.,.,CASSPGHPNTGELFF,TGTGCCAGCAGCCCGGGACACCCGAACACCGGGGAGCTGTTTTTT
TRBV18,TRBJ1-5,.,.,CASSPREDQPQHF,TGTGCCAGCTCACCTCGGGAAGATCAGCCCCAGCATTTT
TRBV5-4,TRBJ2-7,.,TRBD1,CASNDYQGVTGAPYYEQYF,TGTGCCAGCAACGATTACCAGGGGGTAACTGGGGCTCCCTACTACGAGCAGTACTTC
TRBV5-3,TRBJ1-3,.,TRBD1,CARSWGGGGTGVNTIYF,TGTGCCAGAAGCTGGGGAGGAGGGGGGACAGGGGTAAACACCATATATTTT
TRBV9,TRBJ2-1,.,TRBD2,CASSVGASGSEQFF,TGTGCCAGCAGCGTGGGGGCTAGCGGGAGCGAGCAGTTCTTC
TRBV5-4,TRBJ2-7,few,TRBD2,CASSWGLADSSYEQYF,TGTGCCAGCAGCTGGGGACTAGCGGATAGCTCCTACGAGCAGTACTTC
TRBV9,TRBJ1-3,.,TRBD1,CASSVDGQVLNTIYF,TGTGCCAGCAGCGTCGACGGACAGGTGTTGAACACCATATATTTT
TRBV9,TRBJ2-5,few,TRBD2,CASSVGASGGAETQYF,TGTGCCAGCAGCGTAGGGGCTAGCGGGGGGGCGGAGACCCAGTACTTC
TRBV5-1,TRBJ2-3,.,TRBD2,CASSPGTSWADTQYF,TGCGCCAGCAGTCCTGGGACTAGTTGGGCAGATACGCAGTATTTT
TRBV7-3,TRBJ2-3,once,.,CASSLKDYNTDTQYF,TGTGCCAGCAGCTTAAAAGACTATAACACAGATACGCAGTATTTT
TRBV7-2,TRBJ2-6,few,.,CASSLATGSGANVLTF,TGTGCCAGCAGCTTAGCTACAGGGTCTGGGGCCAACGTCCTGACTTTC
TRBV7-2,TRBJ1-2,.,TRBD1,CASSAQGASGYTF,TGTGCCAGCAGCGCACAGGGGGCGTCTGGCTACACCTTC
TRBV6-1,TRBJ1-5,.,.,CASNRQRNQPQHF,TGTGCCAGCAACCGACAGCGCAATCAGCCCCAGCATTTT
TRBV4-1,TRBJ2-7,.,TRBD1,CASSQKGGTGSYEQYF,TGCGCCAGCAGCCAAAAGGGGGGGACAGGGAGCTACGAGCAGTACTTC
TRBV11-2,TRBJ2-5,.,TRBD1,CASSLGNRGLKTQYF,TGTGCCAGCAGCTTAGGGAACAGGGGCCTGAAGACCCAGTACTTC
TRBV7-9,TRBJ1-1,.,.,CASSLRVPTEVFF,TGTGCCAGCAGCTTGCGGGTCCCCACTGAAGTTTTCTTT
TRBV9,TRBJ2-1,.,.,CASSVARGGTSGDEQFF,TGTGCCAGCAGCGTAGCAAGGGGCGGGACTTCTGGGGATGAGCAGTTCTTC
TRBV29-1,TRBJ2-1,once,TRBD1,CSGGQGSVNEQFF,TGCAGCGGTGGACAGGGTTCTGTCAATGAGCAGTTCTTC
TRBV11-2,TRBJ2-1,.,TRBD1,CASSPGTGSVPRGFF,TGTGCCAGCAGCCCGGGGACAGGGTCCGTCCCCAGGGGGTTCTTC
TRBV5-4,TRBJ2-7,.,TRBD1,CASSYPDRPYEQYF,TGTGCCAGCAGCTACCCGGACAGGCCCTACGAGCAGTACTTC
TRBV14,TRBJ2-7,few,.,CASSPVPFIHNQGEQYF,TGTGCCAGCAGCCCCGTGCCCTTTATTCATAACCAGGGCGAGCAGTACTTC
TRBV7-8,TRBJ2-2,.,TRBD2,CASSLTSVSTGELFF,TGTGCCAGCAGCTTGACTAGCGTCTCAACCGGGGAGCTGTTTTTT
TRBV29-1,TRBJ2-1,.,TRBD1,CSVETYRGPPHNEQFF,TGCAGCGTGGAAACGTACAGGGGGCCACCTCACAATGAGCAGTTCTTC
TRBV7-8,TRBJ2-1,.,TRBD2,CASSALAVPGNNEQFF,TGTGCCAGCAGCGCACTAGCGGTCCCGGGAAACAATGAGCAGTTCTTC
TRBV10-3,TRBJ2-7,.,.,CAISGQGDLGQYF,TGTGCCATCAGTGGGCAGGGGGACTTGGGGCAGTACTTC
TRBV29-1,TRBJ2-7,.,.,CSVDDGGPYEQYF,TGCAGCGTTGACGACGGGGGACCCTACGAGCAGTACTTC
TRBV5-4,TRBJ1-3,.,TRBD1,CASSWAGGSSGNTIYF,TGTGCCAGCAGCTGGGCAGGGGGCTCCTCTGGAAACACCATATATTTT
TRBV9,TRBJ2-2,.,.,CASSIQGSGGELFF,TGTGCCAGCAGCATACAGGGCTCAGGCGGGGAGCTGTTTTTT
TRBV6-5,TRBJ2-3,once,TRBD1,CASSDGDRDTQYF,TGTGCCAGCAGTGACGGGGACAGGGATACGCAGTATTTT
TRBV27,TRBJ2-3,.,.,CASSPGARSTDTQYF,TGTGCCAGCAGTCCAGGGGCCCGTAGCACAGATACGCAGTATTTT
TRBV9,TRBJ1-3,.,TRBD1,CASSAASQQGAGGNTIYF,TGTGCCAGCAGCGCGGCATCACAGCAGGGGGCAGGTGGAAACACCATATATTTT
TRBV5-4,TRBJ2-7,.,TRBD1,CASSFPGTGAEQYF,TGTGCCAGCAGCTTCCCCGGGACAGGGGCCGAGCAGTACTTC
TRBV7-3,TRBJ2-1,.,TRBD1,CASSLETGTGNEQFF,TGTGCCAGCAGCTTGGAGACCGGGACAGGGAATGAGCAGTTCTTC
TRBV5-1,TRBJ2-7,.,TRBD1,CASSWGTGDYEQYF,TGCGCCAGCAGCTGGGGGACAGGGGATTACGAGCAGTACTTC
TRBV5-6,TRBJ1-6,once,.,CASSSSEGIIHF,TGTGCCAGCAGCTCCTCGGAGGGCATTATCCACTTT
TRBV5-6,TRBJ1-2,.,.,CASSLSQGGGYTF,TGTGCCAGCAGCTTGTCTCAGGGTGGCGGCTACACCTTC
TRBV10-3,TRBJ1-2,.,.,CAISESEVTGYTF,TGTGCCATCAGTGAGTCGGAGGTAACTGGCTACACCTTC
TRBV9,TRBJ1-1,.,TRBD1,CASSVGTGGPEAFF,TGTGCCAGCAGCGTAGGGACAGGGGGCCCTGAAGCTTTCTTT
TRBV7-9,TRBJ1-4,.,.,CASSREGPNEKLFF,TGTGCCAGCAGCCGGGAGGGACCTAATGAAAAACTGTTTTTT
TRBV25-1,TRBJ1-3,.,TRBD1,CASSVGTGPSSGNTIYF,TGTGCCAGCAGTGTTGGGACAGGGCCGAGCTCTGGAAACACCATATATTTT